One and the same sample provided the 18 T cell receptor beta chains below, sequenced in a study of shared clonotypes between healthy human individuals. Terminally differentiated effector memory CD45RA+ cells were left out of the naive CD8 fraction, which was CD45RO-negative and positively selected for CCR7. Generated by immunoSEQ multiplex PCR, the TCRdb table keeps only in-frame clones and is missing some. The table shows millions of clones, with approximately 94% occurring only once. Sequencing was done on a sample of naive CD8+ T cells sorted from blood. Receptors originate from a man in his late teens or twenties in good health.

The chain carries TRBV5-6 and TRBJ2-3; D is possibly TRBD2 (5 bases). CDR1 is SGHDT and CDR2 is YYEEEE in the germline V gene. CDR3 length: 17 residues. Trimming removed 5 bases at V and 0 bases at J, with 19 bases between. CDR3 residues: CASSYPDQEASTDTQYF. CDR3 coding DNA: TGTGCCAGCAGTTACCCAGATCAGGAGGCAAGCACAGATACGCAGTATTTT.

The rearrangement joins TRBV4-3 to TRBJ2-1; D not resolved. Germline loops: CDR1 LGHNA, CDR2 YSLEER. The CDR3 has 17 amino acids. Trimming removed 1 base at V and 0 bases at J, with 13 bases between. In nucleotides, the CDR3 is TGCGCCAGCAGCCAAGTTTGGCGGCCTAGCTCCTACAATGAGCAGTTCTTC. Translated, it gives CASSQVWRPSSYNEQFF.

In its sample, this clone was seen once. The CDR3 sequence: CASSSSAGAYNEQFF. For the CDR3, the DNA is TGTGCCAGCAGCAGTTCGGCGGGGGCCTACAATGAGCAGTTCTTC. The chain uses TRBV5-4 and TRBJ2-1, with TRBD2 matching 7 bases. Looked up from germline, CDR1 is SGHNT and CDR2 is YYREEE (reference sequence). The CDR3 totals 15 residues. J lost 2 bases, V lost 4 bases, and 6 bases had no gene match.

The J gene is TRBJ2-7, the V gene TRBV6-5; D is ambiguous. V dropped 0 bases and J dropped 2 bases, with 14 bases sitting between them. The germline V gene has CDR1 MNHEY and CDR2 SVGAGI. The CDR3 contains 16 residues. The CDR3 region is CASSYSAESGAYEQYF. The CDR3 region has the DNA TGTGCCAGCAGTTACTCGGCGGAAAGTGGGGCCTACGAGCAGTACTTC.

J is TRBJ2-5 and V is TRBV29-1; D possibly matches TRBD1 or TRBD2 (5 bases each). The assigned J gene may be wrong: the sequence end matches TRBJ2-7 better. Germline CDR1 SQVTM, CDR2 ANQGSEA. The CDR3 consists of 12 residues. The CDR3 DNA reads as TGCAGCGCTGGGGACGCCACCTACGAGCAGTACTTC. This translates into CSAGDATYEQYF.

The CDR3 here is CASSFRGDTDTQYF. The CDR3, as DNA: TGTGCCAGCAGCTTTCGGGGGGACACAGATACGCAGTATTTT. This chain uses TRBV7-6 with TRBJ2-3, with 7 bases identical to TRBD2. V trimming: 3 bases; J trimming: 2 bases; junction bases outside the gene matches: 2. This CDR3 spans 14 amino acids. The germline V gene has CDR1 SGHVS and CDR2 FNYEAQ.

The chain links TRBV7-9 to TRBJ2-5, with 9 bases identical to TRBD1. J was trimmed by 5 bases and V by 3 bases; bases with no gene match: 1. Germline V gene lookup returns CDR1 SEHNR and CDR2 FQNEAQ (reference sequence). The CDR3 covers 13 residues. The CDR3 coding sequence is TGTGCCAGCAGCTTCGGGACAGGGGAGACCCAGTACTTC. Translation gives CASSFGTGETQYF.

The rearrangement uses TRBV9 and TRBJ2-7; D is possibly TRBD1 (6 bases). This CDR3 contains 16 residues. V was cut by 4 bases and J by 1 base, with 18 bases left in between. Germline CDR1 and CDR2: SGDLS and YYNGEE. DNA for the CDR3: TGTGCCAGCAGCCCAAGCCCCGGGACATCTTCCTACGAGCAGTACTTC. Amino acids: CASSPSPGTSSYEQYF.

V gene TRBV13 combines with J gene TRBJ2-7, with D possibly TRBD1 on 5 matching bases. Trimming left V 7 bases short and J 1 base short, with 11 bases between. Germline V gene lookup returns CDR1 PRHDT and CDR2 FYEKMQ (reference sequence). This CDR3 contains 13 residues. The CDR3, as DNA: TGTGCCAGCACCTGGGGCCGGTCCTACGAGCAGTACTTC. This gives the protein CASTWGRSYEQYF.

This chain connects TRBV2 to TRBJ2-2; 9 bases match TRBD2. Germline V gene data show CDR1 as SNHLY and CDR2 as FYNNEI. With V trimmed by 4 bases and J by 6 bases, 9 bases remained unmatched. The CDR3 sequence is 16 residues long. CDR3: CASSVWTSAFPGELFF. CDR3 nucleotide sequence: TGTGCCAGCAGTGTTTGGACTAGCGCCTTCCCCGGGGAGCTGTTTTTT.

This clone is a singleton in its sample. A much larger clone differs by one base, so this may be a read error. The same CDR3 can be traced to other DNA sequences in this sample. The chain carries TRBV7-8 and TRBJ2-7, with a possible D match to TRBD1 (5 bases). The V end lost 5 bases, the J end lost 2 bases, and 7 bases lay between the germline ends. This CDR3 has 12 amino acids. Germline V gene lookup returns CDR1 SGHVS and CDR2 FQNEAQ. The CDR3 region is CASSLGAYEQYF. The CDR3 DNA is TGTGCCAGCAGCCTAGGGGCCTACGAGCAGTACTTC.

This rearrangement joins TRBV27 to TRBJ2-1, with 9 bases matching TRBD2. V trimming: 4 bases; J trimming: 3 bases; junction bases outside the gene matches: 7. The length of the CDR3 is 16 residues. Germline CDR1 reads MNHEY; CDR2 reads SMNVEV (reference sequence). CDR3 bases: TGTGCCAGCAGTTCTTCAGCGGGAGGTGGCTACAATGAGCAGTTCTTC. Translation gives CASSSSAGGGYNEQFF.

The rearrangement uses TRBV28 and TRBJ2-7; D is unresolved. CDR1 is MDHEN and CDR2 is SYDVKM in the germline V gene. V shed 3 bases and J shed 0 bases, with 15 bases lying between them. CDR3 length: 16 residues. Written as DNA, the CDR3 is TGTGCCAGCAGTTTCAGGTTAGGTCTGTCCTCCTACGAGCAGTACTTC. Its translation: CASSFRLGLSSYEQYF.

The chain couples TRBV15 to TRBJ2-7; the D gene is possibly TRBD2 (5 bases). This CDR3 has 16 residues. V lost 3 bases and J 5 bases, leaving 20 bases between the germline ends. CDR1 LNHNV and CDR2 YYDKDF come from the germline V gene (reference sequence). In DNA, the CDR3 is TGTGCCACCAGCAGGATCAGCGGACTTAAACCCCACGAGCAGTACTTC. Protein: CATSRISGLKPHEQYF.

The CDR3 DNA follows: TGCAGCGTCGCCGGGACAATGAACAATGAGCAGTTCTTC. Translated, it gives CSVAGTMNNEQFF. The genes are TRBV29-1 and TRBJ2-1, with D maybe TRBD1 (6 bases). The germline V gene has CDR1 SQVTM and CDR2 ANQGSEA. Trimming took off 6 bases at V and 5 bases at J, with 14 bases between the two ends. This CDR3 contains 13 residues.

V usage is TRBV5-8 and J usage is TRBJ1-2; a weak D match, TRBD1 (5 bases). In germline, CDR1 is SGHTS, CDR2 YDEGEE. The CDR3 extends over 17 amino acids. V dropped 4 bases and J dropped 10 bases, with 29 bases sitting between them. The DNA of the CDR3 is TGTGCCAGCAGCCAACCGGGGCGATATTTCGGCCTAAGTGACTACACCTTC. Its protein is CASSQPGRYFGLSDYTF.

The chain combines TRBV7-9 with TRBJ1-1, with a possible D match to TRBD1 (5 bases). The V end was cut by 6 bases, the J end by 3 bases, with 8 bases between. Germline CDR1 and CDR2: SEHNR and FQNEAQ (reference sequence). The length of the CDR3 is 12 residues. The CDR3, as DNA: TGTGCCAGCAGTGAAGGGGACACTGAAGCTTTCTTT. It is translated as CASSEGDTEAFF.

The chain couples TRBV27 to TRBJ2-5; TRBD2 matches at 12 bases. V lost 4 bases and J lost 4; bases outside the gene matches: 7. Germline-derived CDR1 and CDR2 are MNHEY and SMNVEV (reference sequence). This CDR3 has 16 amino acids. CDR3 sequence: CASSSWTSGVSETQYF. In DNA, the CDR3 is TGTGCCAGCAGTTCCTGGACTAGCGGGGTGTCAGAGACCCAGTACTTC.